The 3 T cell receptor beta chains below were found in one sample sequenced in a study of Ad26.COV2.S vaccination and SARS-CoV-2 variants. Treatment here: about 20 received Ad26.COV2.S at low or high dose, single or two shots; 5 received placebo; per-sample allocation not given. It was on day 63 after the first vaccine or placebo injection that samples were taken. Clones were read by immunoSEQ multiplex PCR, and TCRdb kept only the in-frame ones, dropping some. The sample lists around 450,000 clones; about nine tenths were seen once. The sample was peripheral blood, taken in a trial of Ad26.COV2.S vaccine versus placebo. The receptors shown here come from a person between 18 and 65 years old who received the Ad26.COV2.S COVID-19 vaccine or a placebo.

This sequence joins TRBV6-5 and TRBJ1-2; 11 bases are shared with TRBD1. Trimming removed 8 bases from V and 3 bases from J; junction bases left unmatched: 2. The CDR3 totals 13 residues. Germline V CDR1 and CDR2: MNHEY, SVGAGI. The CDR3 nucleotides are TGTGCCAGCCGGGACAGGGGGTACTATGGCTACACCTTC. As protein: CASRDRGYYGYTF.

The rearrangement links TRBV6-2 or TRBV6-3 to TRBJ1-2; perhaps TRBD1 as D (5 bases). Trimming removed 6 bases at V and 8 bases at J, with 10 bases between. The CDR3 extends over 11 amino acids. In germline, CDR1 is MNHEY, CDR2 SVGEGT. The DNA for the CDR3 is TGTGCCAGCAGCAGGGCTTGGGGCTACACCTTC. Translated: CASSRAWGYTF.

In this sample, this clone turned up a few times. The chain employs TRBV13 and TRBJ2-5; 9 bases map to TRBD1. The CDR3 totals 13 residues. Germline V gene sequence: CDR1 PRHDT, CDR2 FYEKMQ (reference sequence). Germline trimming cut 4 bases from V and 5 bases from J; bases unmatched to any gene: 2. CDR3 in DNA: TGTGCCAGCAGCTCCACAGGGGGCGAGACCCAGTACTTC. This codes for CASSSTGGETQYF.